The next 6 T cell receptor beta chains were all read from a single sample in a study of neurological immune-mediated disorders. TCRdb independently ran MiXCR on the 5' RACE reads; one entry per CDR3 protein. There are tens of thousands of distinct CDR3 sequences in the sample; about 4% occur only once, and around 2% lies in the top ten. The material sequenced was CD4+ T cells from blood. The receptors were sampled from a woman in her 40s with multiple sclerosis.

This clonotype occurred many times. V usage is TRBV3-1 and J usage is TRBJ1-2, with TRBD1 identical over 8 bases. Germline CDR1 LGHDT, CDR2 YNNKEL (reference sequence). The V segment lost 2 bases and the J segment 4 bases; nucleotides outside the gene matches: 0. This CDR3 comprises 13 residues. CDR3 nucleotides: TGTGCCAGCAGCCAAACAGGGGGCTATGGCTACACCTTC. Its protein product is CASSQTGGYGYTF.

Ten or more counts support this clonotype. V is TRBV29-1 and J is TRBJ1-2; 8 bases agree with TRBD1. V dropped 3 bases and J dropped 2; count of bases not matched to a gene: 8. Per the germline V gene, CDR1 is SQVTM and CDR2 is ANQGSEA. This CDR3 spans 15 amino acids. Here the CDR3 DNA reads TGCAGCGTTGAGGACCCCCCAGGGGGCAACTATGGCTACACCTTC. Protein sequence: CSVEDPPGGNYGYTF.

This clonotype was seen at least ten times. This chain connects TRBV5-1 to TRBJ2-2, with 14 positions matching TRBD2. Germline V gene sequence: CDR1 SGHRS, CDR2 YFSETQ. CDR3 size: 16 residues. With V trimmed by 7 bases and J by 0 bases, 2 bases remained unmatched. The CDR3 DNA sequence: TGCGCCAGCGGGACTAGCGGGGGTGCGAACACCGGGGAGCTGTTTTTT. Amino acid sequence: CASGTSGGANTGELFF.

The rearrangement uses TRBV20-1 and TRBJ2-3, with no clear D. Trimming left V 1 base short and J 11 bases short, with 13 bases between. Germline V lookup: CDR1 DFQATT, CDR2 SNEGSKA (reference sequence). The length of the CDR3 is 12 residues. This CDR3 is CSARAGPYEQYF. CDR3 nucleotide sequence: TGCAGTGCTAGAGCCGGGCCCTATGAGCAGTATTTT.

There are many counts of this clonotype. This chain connects TRBV6-6 to TRBJ2-7, with D possibly matching TRBD2 (6 bases). Per germline, CDR1 MNHNY and CDR2 SVGAGI (reference sequence). The CDR3 has 15 residues. V lost 2 bases, J lost 7 bases, and 18 bases lay in between. Here the CDR3 reads CASSYVGLTSWEQYF. DNA for the CDR3: TGTGCCAGCAGTTACGTAGGACTAACAAGTTGGGAGCAGTACTTC.

This clonotype was picked up many times. CDR3 bases: TGTGCCAGCAGCCGAGGGGACAGCCGCGCGGCCTACGAGCAGTACTTC. Translated, it gives CASSRGDSRAAYEQYF. V is TRBV12-3 or TRBV12-4 and J is TRBJ2-7, with TRBD1 matching 7 bases. This CDR3 comprises 16 residues. V lost 6 bases to trimming and J lost 2 bases; unmatched junction nucleotides: 13.